A selection of T cell receptor beta chains follows, all from one sample in a study of blood T cells in healthy people across ages. A single record per CDR3 protein comes from TCRdb applying MiXCR to the 5' RACE reads. The sample shows around 900,000 distinct CDR3 sequences, 29% of them seen only once. Sequencing was performed on blood. These receptor sequences come from a woman older than 75 in good health. The CDR3 runs from the conserved cysteine through the conserved F or W. A D gene is named only where the DNA matches it firmly.

V	D	CDR3
TRBV6-6	.	CASSHDPGYTF
TRBV7-9	TRBD1	CASSLRGTEYNEQFF
TRBV7-7	TRBD1	CASSQGTGQETQYF
TRBV28	TRBD1	CASPLLGQGKETQYF
TRBV24-1	.	CATSDADRTYGYTF
TRBV3-1	TRBD1	CASSQAGTGGTQPQHF
TRBV5-1	TRBD2	CASSWRNSGQETQYF
TRBV4-3	.	CASSQGRGATNEKLFF
TRBV5-5	.	CASSLVGSSNQPQHF
TRBV6-5	TRBD2	CASSYLGKTSADTQYF
TRBV5-1	.	CASTPESSYNEQYF
TRBV10-3	.	CAISEINEQYF
TRBV3-1	TRBD2	CASSQDRGGAGGPTDTQYF
TRBV5-6	TRBD2	CASSSTKGLALTHTQYF
TRBV12-3/TRBV12-4	TRBD2	CASRAGTSSYNEQFF
TRBV7-2	.	CASSATGPGETQYF
TRBV7-2	.	CASSTLGSGAGGYTF
TRBV20-1	.	CSARDGSNQETQYF
TRBV11-2	.	CASSPGGWGMNTEAFF
TRBV12-3/TRBV12-4	.	CASTSLTGELFF
TRBV7-2	.	CASSRGAQETQYF
TRBV29-1	.	CSVEQGGTF
TRBV2	.	CASGLTGVDTQYF
TRBV6-2/TRBV6-3	.	CASTWGDTEAFF
TRBV7-9	.	CASRAGVVNEQFF
TRBV20-1	.	CSARVGMVLFGYTF
TRBV18	.	CASSPGTPTYNEQFF
TRBV4-3	TRBD2	CASSPSGGGSYNEQFF
TRBV29-1	.	CSVAAGNYGYTF
TRBV12-3/TRBV12-4	.	CASSLGQNLYNEQFF
TRBV7-2	.	CASSMGQPNEKLFF
TRBV20-1	.	CSARRGRVSAEAFF
TRBV15	.	CATSRDFSYNEQFF
TRBV27	.	CASSLPGNQETQYF
TRBV5-1	TRBD1	CASSLAGQGAGANVLTF
TRBV7-9	.	CASTRPRAGNEQYF
TRBV12-3/TRBV12-4	TRBD2	CASSLGTRNRFKETQYF
TRBV28	.	CASSLLGQGNQPQHF
TRBV12-3/TRBV12-4	.	CASSFDGVGAEAFF
TRBV7-2	.	CASSLVPQGEQFF